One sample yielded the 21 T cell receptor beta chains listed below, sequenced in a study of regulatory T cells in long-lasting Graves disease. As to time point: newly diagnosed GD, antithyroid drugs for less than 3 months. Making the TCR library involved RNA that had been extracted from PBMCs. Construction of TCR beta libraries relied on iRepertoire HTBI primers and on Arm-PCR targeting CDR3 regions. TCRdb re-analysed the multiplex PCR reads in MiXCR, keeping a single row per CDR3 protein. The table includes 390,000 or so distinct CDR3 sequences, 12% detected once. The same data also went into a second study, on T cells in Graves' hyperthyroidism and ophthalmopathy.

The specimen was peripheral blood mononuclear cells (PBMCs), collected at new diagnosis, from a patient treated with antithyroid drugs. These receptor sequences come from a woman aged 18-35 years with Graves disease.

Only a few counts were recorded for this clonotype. CDR3 in DNA: TGCAGTGCTAGAGCTGGCAGGGGGCTAGCTAACTATGGCTACACCTTC. Protein: CSARAGRGLANYGYTF. The chain combines TRBV20-1 with TRBJ1-2; 8 bases are shared with TRBD1. J was trimmed by 0 bases and V by 1 base; bases with no gene match: 7. The CDR3 is 16 amino acids. Germline V gene data show CDR1 as DFQATT and CDR2 as SNEGSKA (reference sequence).

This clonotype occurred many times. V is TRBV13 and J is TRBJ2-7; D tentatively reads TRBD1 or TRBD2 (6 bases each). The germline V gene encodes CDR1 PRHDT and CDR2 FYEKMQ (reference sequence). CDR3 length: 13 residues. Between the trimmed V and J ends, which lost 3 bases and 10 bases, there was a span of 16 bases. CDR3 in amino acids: CASSLGGSARQYF. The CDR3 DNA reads TGTGCCAGCAGCTTGGGGGGCTCTGCTAGACAGTACTTC.

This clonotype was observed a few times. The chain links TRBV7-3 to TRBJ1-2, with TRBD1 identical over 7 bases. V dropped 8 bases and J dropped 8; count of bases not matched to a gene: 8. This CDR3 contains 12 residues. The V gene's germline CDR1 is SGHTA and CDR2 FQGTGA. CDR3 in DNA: TGTGCCAGCCGATCAGGGACAGAAGGCTACACCTTC. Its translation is CASRSGTEGYTF.

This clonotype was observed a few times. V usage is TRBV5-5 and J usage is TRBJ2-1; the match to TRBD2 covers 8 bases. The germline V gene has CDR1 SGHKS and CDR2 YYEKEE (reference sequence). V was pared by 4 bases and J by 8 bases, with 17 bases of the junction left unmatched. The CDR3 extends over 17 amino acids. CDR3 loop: CASSMHYMLAGLYEQFF. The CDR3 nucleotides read TGTGCCAGCAGCATGCATTACATGCTAGCGGGTCTCTATGAGCAGTTCTTC.

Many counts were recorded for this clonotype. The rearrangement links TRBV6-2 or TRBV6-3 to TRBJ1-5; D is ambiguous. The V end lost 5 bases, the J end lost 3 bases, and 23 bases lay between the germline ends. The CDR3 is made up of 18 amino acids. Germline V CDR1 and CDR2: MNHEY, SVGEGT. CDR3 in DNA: TGTGCCAGCAGTGAAACGTTCCGGCGCCGGACTAACAATCAGCCCCAGCATTTT. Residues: CASSETFRRRTNNQPQHF.

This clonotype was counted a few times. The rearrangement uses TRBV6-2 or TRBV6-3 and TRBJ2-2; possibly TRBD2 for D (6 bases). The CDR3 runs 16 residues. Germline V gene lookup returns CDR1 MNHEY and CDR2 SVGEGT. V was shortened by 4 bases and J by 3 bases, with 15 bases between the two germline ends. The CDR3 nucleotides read TGTGCCAGCAGTTTCGGAGGGAAAGTTGACACCGGGGAGCTGTTTTTT. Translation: CASSFGGKVDTGELFF.

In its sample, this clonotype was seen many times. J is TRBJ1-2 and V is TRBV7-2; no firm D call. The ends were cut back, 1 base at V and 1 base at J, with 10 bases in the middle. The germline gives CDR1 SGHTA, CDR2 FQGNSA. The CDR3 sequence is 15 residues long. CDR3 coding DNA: TGTGCCAGCAGCTTAGAAGGCGATTTTAACTATGGCTACACCTTC. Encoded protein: CASSLEGDFNYGYTF.

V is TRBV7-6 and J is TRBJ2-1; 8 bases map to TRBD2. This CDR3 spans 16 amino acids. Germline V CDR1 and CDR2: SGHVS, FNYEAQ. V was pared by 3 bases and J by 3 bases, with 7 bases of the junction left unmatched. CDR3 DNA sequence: TGTGCCAGCAGCTTCGGAACGGGGGGGGTCTACAATGAGCAGTTCTTC. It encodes CASSFGTGGVYNEQFF.

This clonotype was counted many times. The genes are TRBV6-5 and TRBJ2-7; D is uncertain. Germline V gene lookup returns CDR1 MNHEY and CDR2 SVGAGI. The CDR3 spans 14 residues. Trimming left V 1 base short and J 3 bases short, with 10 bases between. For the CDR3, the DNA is TGTGCCAGCAGTTACTTTCAGGCAGGCTACGAGCAGTACTTC. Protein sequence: CASSYFQAGYEQYF.

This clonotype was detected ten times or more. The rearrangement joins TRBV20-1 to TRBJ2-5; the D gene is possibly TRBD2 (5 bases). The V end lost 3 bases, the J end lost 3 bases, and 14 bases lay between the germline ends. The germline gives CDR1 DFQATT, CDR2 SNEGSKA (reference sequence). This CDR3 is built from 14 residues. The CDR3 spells CSASPPRVEETQYF. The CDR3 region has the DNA TGCAGTGCTAGTCCCCCGCGGGTAGAAGAGACCCAGTACTTC.

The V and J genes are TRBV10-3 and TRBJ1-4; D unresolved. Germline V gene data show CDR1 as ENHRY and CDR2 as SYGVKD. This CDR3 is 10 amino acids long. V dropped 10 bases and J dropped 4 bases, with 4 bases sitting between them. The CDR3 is CATFNEKLFF. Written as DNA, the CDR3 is TGTGCCACCTTTAATGAAAAACTGTTTTTT.

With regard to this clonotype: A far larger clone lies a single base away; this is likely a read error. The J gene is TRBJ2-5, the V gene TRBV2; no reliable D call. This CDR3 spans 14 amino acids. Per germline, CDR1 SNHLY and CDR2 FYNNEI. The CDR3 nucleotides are TGTGCCAGTTCTCCGGACCTCTCCTACAATGAGCAGTCCTTC. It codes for CASSPDLSYNEQSF.

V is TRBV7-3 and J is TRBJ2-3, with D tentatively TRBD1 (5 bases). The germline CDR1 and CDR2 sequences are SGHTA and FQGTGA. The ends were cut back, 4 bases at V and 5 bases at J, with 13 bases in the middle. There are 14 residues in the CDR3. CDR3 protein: CASSSGQGGDTQYF. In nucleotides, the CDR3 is TGTGCCAGCAGCTCCGGGCAGGGCGGAGATACGCAGTATTTT.

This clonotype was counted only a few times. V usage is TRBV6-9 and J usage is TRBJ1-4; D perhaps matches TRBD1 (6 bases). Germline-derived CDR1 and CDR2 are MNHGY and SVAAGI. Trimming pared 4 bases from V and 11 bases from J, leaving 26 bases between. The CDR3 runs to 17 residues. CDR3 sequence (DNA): TGTGCCAGCAGTTGGATGGGGGTATCAGGGGCCCAGGTGAAACTGTTTTTT. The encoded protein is CASSWMGVSGAQVKLFF.

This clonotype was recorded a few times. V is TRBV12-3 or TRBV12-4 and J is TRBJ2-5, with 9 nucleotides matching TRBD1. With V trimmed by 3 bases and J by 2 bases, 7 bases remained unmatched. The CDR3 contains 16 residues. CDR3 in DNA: TGTGCCAGCAGTTTTATTCGAGACAGGGGGCAAGAGACCCAGTACTTC. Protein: CASSFIRDRGQETQYF.

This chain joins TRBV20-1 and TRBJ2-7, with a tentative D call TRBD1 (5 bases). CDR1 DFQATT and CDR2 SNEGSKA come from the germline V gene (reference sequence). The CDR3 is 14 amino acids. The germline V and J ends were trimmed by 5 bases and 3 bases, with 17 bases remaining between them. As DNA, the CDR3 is TGCAGTGCTGCGACTTTAGGGCAGGGCTACGAGCAGTACTTC. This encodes CSAATLGQGYEQYF.

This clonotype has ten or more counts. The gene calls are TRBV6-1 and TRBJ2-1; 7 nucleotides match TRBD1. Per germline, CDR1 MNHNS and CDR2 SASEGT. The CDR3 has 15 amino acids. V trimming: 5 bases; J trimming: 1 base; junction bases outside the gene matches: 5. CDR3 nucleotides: TGTGCCAGCAGTAACATACAGGGGTCCTACAATGAGCAGTTCTTC. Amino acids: CASSNIQGSYNEQFF.

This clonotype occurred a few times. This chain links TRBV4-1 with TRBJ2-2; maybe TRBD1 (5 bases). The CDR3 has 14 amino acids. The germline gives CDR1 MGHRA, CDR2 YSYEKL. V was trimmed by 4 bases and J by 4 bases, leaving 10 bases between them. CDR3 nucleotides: TGCGCCAGCAGCCCCAGGGCACTCACCGGGGAGCTGTTTTTT. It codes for CASSPRALTGELFF.

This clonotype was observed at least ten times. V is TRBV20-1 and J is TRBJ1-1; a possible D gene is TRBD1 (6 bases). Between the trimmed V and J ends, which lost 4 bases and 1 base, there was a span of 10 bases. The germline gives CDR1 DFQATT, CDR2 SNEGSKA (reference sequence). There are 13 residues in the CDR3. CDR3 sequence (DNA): TGCAGTGCTACGAGACAGGCGAACACTGAAGCTTTCTTT. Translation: CSATRQANTEAFF.

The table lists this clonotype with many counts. The CDR3 region is CASSSPTLAGGPYEQYV. CDR3 nucleotides: TGTGCCAGCAGCTCGCCCACCCTAGCGGGGGGGCCGTACGAGCAGTACGTC. The J gene is TRBJ2-7, the V gene TRBV7-3; 12 bases are shared with TRBD2. The germline CDR1 and CDR2 sequences are SGHTA and FQGTGA. The V and J ends lost 4 bases and 4 bases, in that order; junction bases with no gene match: 11. The length of the CDR3 is 17 residues.

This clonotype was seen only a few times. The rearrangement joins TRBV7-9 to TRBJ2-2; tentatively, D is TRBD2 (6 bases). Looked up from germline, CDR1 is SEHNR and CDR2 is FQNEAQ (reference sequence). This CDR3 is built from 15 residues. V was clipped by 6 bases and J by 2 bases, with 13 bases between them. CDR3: CASRISGENTGELFF. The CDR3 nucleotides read TGTGCCAGCAGGATCTCGGGAGAAAACACCGGGGAGCTGTTTTTT.